The text below deals with one T cell receptor beta chain. Its specificity is unknown. CDR1 is SGHVS and CDR2 is FNYEAQ in the germline V gene. V lost 3 bases and J 5 bases, leaving 14 bases between the germline ends. The CDR3 runs to 14 residues. These data come from a study of T cell repertoires in cytomegalovirus infection. TCRdb recomputed calls from the reads with MiXCR, one row per CDR3 protein. The table has 100,000 to 150,000 distinct CDR3 sequences, around 32% seen once. J is TRBJ2-7 and V is TRBV7-6; D might be TRBD1 (5 bases). This sequence originates from a human donor in good health (CMV status not recorded). Some clones in this sample may be carry-over from other donors' samples. The source material was CD8+ T cells from cultured PBMCs, sampled from culture after CMV antigen stimulation. CDR3 nucleotides: TGTGCCAGCAGCTTCGGCAGGGAATTTAACGAGCAGTACTTC. Its translation: CASSFGREFNEQYF.